What follows are 27 T cell receptor beta chains derived from one specimen sequenced in a study of shared clonotypes between healthy human individuals. Sequencing used immunoSEQ multiplex PCR; TCRdb keeps in-frame clones, though not all of them. The sample includes 980,000 or so clones, 76% of them seen just once. Sequenced material: memory CD4+ T cells sorted from blood. Regarding subset: CD45RA-negative fraction. The receptor source for this set is a man between 18 and 29 years old in good health.

V and J are TRBV25-1 and TRBJ2-1, with 12 bases that match TRBD2. Germline trimming cut 4 bases from V and 3 bases from J; bases unmatched to any gene: 4. This CDR3 region has 16 residues. Germline values: CDR1 MGHDK, CDR2 SYGVNS. CDR3 DNA: TGTGCCAGCAGTGCGCCGACTAGCGGGGGCTACAATGAGCAGTTCTTC. It yields the protein CASSAPTSGGYNEQFF.

The CDR3, as DNA: TGCGCCAGCAGCCAATCAGGGACTAGCGGGGGCAATTCGAACACCGGGGAGCTGTTTTTT. Translation gives CASSQSGTSGGNSNTGELFF. The chain employs TRBV4-1 and TRBJ2-2, with 14 nucleotides matching TRBD2. The CDR3 is 20 residues long. Trimming cost V 2 bases and J 0 bases; bases outside gene matches: 8. CDR1 MGHRA and CDR2 YSYEKL come from the germline V gene.

CDR3 residues: CAISESGRGYGYTF. The CDR3 DNA follows: TGTGCCATCAGTGAATCAGGACGAGGCTATGGCTACACCTTC. The chain links TRBV10-3 to TRBJ1-2; the D is unclear. The germline V gene has CDR1 ENHRY and CDR2 SYGVKD. The CDR3 runs 14 residues. V shed 3 bases and J shed 4 bases, with 12 bases lying between them.

V gene TRBV6-6 combines with J gene TRBJ2-7; TRBD2 might be the D (6 bases). The CDR3 has 16 residues. Trimming cost V 8 bases and J 1 base, with 21 bases left between them. Germline-derived CDR1 and CDR2 are MNHNY and SVGAGI (reference sequence). This chain's CDR3 is CASCLGAAGLSYEQYF. DNA of the CDR3: TGTGCCAGCTGTCTTGGCGCAGCGGGCTTATCCTACGAGCAGTACTTC.

The V and J genes are TRBV29-1 and TRBJ2-3; 7 bases agree with TRBD1. This CDR3 region has 14 residues. The germline V gene has CDR1 SQVTM and CDR2 ANQGSEA. J was trimmed by 2 bases and V by 3 bases; bases with no gene match: 5. In nucleotides, the CDR3 is TGCAGCGTTGAGACAGGGTATTCCACAGATACGCAGTATTTT. It encodes CSVETGYSTDTQYF.

The gene calls are TRBV5-8 and TRBJ1-6; D unresolved. V was cut by 0 bases and J by 6 bases, with 7 bases left in between. The CDR3 sequence is 14 residues long. Germline V gene data show CDR1 as SGHTS and CDR2 as YDEGEE. The CDR3 nucleotides are TGTGCCAGCAGCTTGGGGTTAGGTAATTCACCCCTCCACTTT. Its translation is CASSLGLGNSPLHF.

The chain recombines TRBV28 with TRBJ1-1, with TRBD1 identical over 9 bases. CDR1 MDHEN and CDR2 SYDVKM come from the germline V gene. The V gene end was trimmed by 5 bases and the J gene end by 7 bases; junction bases not matched to a gene: 14. CDR3 length: 16 amino acids. The CDR3 DNA is TGTGCCAGCAGTCCAAAACCCACCCGGGACAGGGATGAAGCTTTCTTT. This encodes CASSPKPTRDRDEAFF. Filled out from reference TRBV28 and TRBJ1-1, the complete variable domain reads DVKVTQSSRYLVKRTGEKVFLECVQDMDHENMFWYRQDPGLGLRLIYFSYDVKMKEKGDIPEGYSVSREKKERFSLILESASTNQTSMYLCASSPKPTRDRDEAFFGQGTRLTVV.

The chain couples TRBV9 to TRBJ2-1; 7 bases agree with TRBD2. There are 16 residues in the CDR3. Unmatched junction bases numbered 8, after V lost 0 bases and J lost 5 bases. Per germline, CDR1 SGDLS and CDR2 YYNGEE. CDR3 sequence reads: CASSVVGGSGNNEQFF. The DNA of the CDR3 is TGTGCCAGCAGCGTAGTTGGGGGAAGCGGGAACAATGAGCAGTTCTTC.

V and J are TRBV28 and TRBJ2-3, with a tentative D call TRBD2 (5 bases). Germline loops: CDR1 MDHEN, CDR2 SYDVKM. This CDR3 spans 15 amino acids. V lost 6 bases and J lost 3, with 16 bases in between. CDR3 in DNA: TGTGCCAGCAGCCCTTCTGGGGTAGCGACAGATACGCAGTATTTT. The encoded protein is CASSPSGVATDTQYF.

The J gene is TRBJ2-3, the V gene TRBV9; 10 nucleotides align to TRBD1. The length of the CDR3 is 18 residues. Germline assignment: CDR1 SGDLS and CDR2 YYNGEE. V lost 1 base to trimming and J lost 6 bases; unmatched junction nucleotides: 14. The CDR3 nucleotides read TGTGCCAGCAGCGTACGAAGGAATTGGACAGGGGGAGTGGATACGCAGTATTTT. Translation: CASSVRRNWTGGVDTQYF.

This clone has just a few counts. The chain carries TRBV5-6 and TRBJ1-2, with TRBD1 as a possible D gene (6 bases). V lost 4 bases and J lost 8, with 15 bases in between. The CDR3 runs 13 residues. CDR1 SGHDT and CDR2 YYEEEE come from the germline V gene. The CDR3 loop reads CASSPRTARGYTF. CDR3 DNA: TGTGCCAGCAGCCCTAGGACAGCGAGGGGCTACACCTTC.

This clone appeared a few times. The J gene is TRBJ1-1, the V gene TRBV27; tentative D call: TRBD1 (6 bases). The CDR3 has 15 amino acids. CDR1 is MNHEY, CDR2 SMNVEV, per germline (reference sequence). The V end was cut by 1 base, the J end by 4 bases, with 13 bases between. The DNA for the CDR3 is TGTGCCAGCAGTTTATACAGGGCGTCGGTCACTGAAGCTTTCTTT. Its protein product is CASSLYRASVTEAFF.

The CDR3 nucleotides read TGTGCCAGCACTTTGCAGGTGGGCGATGGCTACACCTTC. Amino acid sequence: CASTLQVGDGYTF. The chain carries TRBV18 and TRBJ1-2; no clear D gene. The germline V and J ends were trimmed by 8 bases and 6 bases, with 16 bases remaining between them. The CDR3 covers 13 residues. Germline V gene lookup returns CDR1 KGHSH and CDR2 LQKENI.

The chain recombines TRBV7-2 with TRBJ2-7; 8 bases align to TRBD2. The CDR3 covers 16 residues. Germline trimming cut 3 bases from V and 4 bases from J; bases unmatched to any gene: 11. CDR1 SGHTA and CDR2 FQGNSA come from the germline V gene. Here the CDR3 DNA reads TGTGCCAGCAGCTTTACCCAAGCGGGAGCTACTTACGAGCAGTACTTC. Amino acids: CASSFTQAGATYEQYF.

The rearrangement joins TRBV4-2 to TRBJ1-5; 7 bases agree with TRBD1. The germline CDR1 and CDR2 sequences are LGHNA and YNFKEQ. The CDR3 is 16 amino acids. Losses at the gene ends were 3 bases for V and 0 bases for J; bases not matched to a gene: 5. As DNA, the CDR3 is TGTGCCAGCAGCCATGTCGACAGGGCTAGCAATCAGCCCCAGCATTTT. As protein: CASSHVDRASNQPQHF.

The chain links TRBV12-5 to TRBJ1-1; no definite D call. The CDR3 sequence is 12 residues long. CDR1 is LGHNT and CDR2 is FRNRAP in the germline V gene. The V gene lost 5 bases and the J gene lost 5 bases, with 9 bases spanning the gap. The CDR3 region has the DNA TGTGCTAGTGGTCCGGAGGGAACTGAAGCTTTCTTT. Residues: CASGPEGTEAFF.

The CDR3 loop is CASSLDNANYGYTF. DNA of the CDR3: TGCGCCAGCAGCTTGGACAATGCAAACTATGGCTACACCTTC. V usage is TRBV5-1 and J usage is TRBJ1-2; D not certain. The CDR3 runs to 14 residues. Germline loops: CDR1 SGHRS, CDR2 YFSETQ. V was clipped by 0 bases and J by 2 bases, with 8 bases between them. Full variable domain (remainder filled in from reference TRBV5-1 and TRBJ1-2): KAGVTQTPRYLIKTRGQQVTLSCSPISGHRSVSWYQQTPGQGLQFLFEYFSETQRNKGNFPGRFSGRQFSNSRSEMNVSTLELGDSALYLCASSLDNANYGYTFGSGTRLTVV.

The chain combines TRBV10-1 with TRBJ2-3; possible D gene TRBD2, 7 bases. The CDR3 is 14 amino acids. Trimming left V 10 bases short and J 1 base short, with 15 bases between. Germline V CDR1 and CDR2: WNHNN, SYGVQD (reference sequence). The CDR3 bases are TGCGCCACATCAGGGGAGGGACGCACAGATACGCAGTATTTT. Protein sequence: CATSGEGRTDTQYF.

This chain uses TRBV6-1 with TRBJ2-2, with no clear D. V lost 5 bases to trimming and J lost 2 bases, with 9 bases between them. Germline V gene lookup returns CDR1 MNHNS and CDR2 SASEGT. The CDR3 covers 14 residues. Written as DNA, the CDR3 is TGTGCCAGCAGTCGGCCAGATAACACCGGGGAGCTGTTTTTT. This translates into CASSRPDNTGELFF.

V and J are TRBV6-1 and TRBJ1-2; D uncertain. With 7 bases removed from V and 6 bases from J, the gap between germline ends came to 15 bases. CDR3 length: 13 residues. Per germline, CDR1 MNHNS and CDR2 SASEGT. CDR3: CASNRRKVDGYTF. CDR3 DNA: TGTGCCAGCAATAGACGGAAGGTTGATGGCTACACCTTC.

V usage is TRBV7-2 and J usage is TRBJ2-1, with D unclear. CDR1 and CDR2 (germline): SGHTA, FQGNSA. V lost 7 bases, J lost 6 bases, and 13 bases lay in between. The CDR3 loop spans 13 amino acids. This CDR3 reads CASNPANSNEQFF. The CDR3 bases are TGTGCCAGCAACCCGGCCAACTCCAATGAGCAGTTCTTC.

The V gene is TRBV2, the J gene TRBJ2-7, with no clear D. The length of the CDR3 is 13 residues. The germline CDR1 and CDR2 sequences are SNHLY and FYNNEI. V was trimmed by 7 bases and J by 1 base, leaving 11 bases between them. The CDR3 protein is CASTAVNSYEQYF. The CDR3 DNA reads as TGTGCCAGCACGGCGGTAAATTCCTACGAGCAGTACTTC.

This clone was picked up a small number of times. This sequence joins TRBV19 and TRBJ1-1, with D maybe TRBD1 (5 bases). The CDR3 consists of 15 residues. Trimming took 3 bases from V and 0 from J, leaving 11 bases between them. Germline V gene data show CDR1 as LNHDA and CDR2 as SQIVND (reference sequence). Here the CDR3 DNA reads TGTGCCAGTAGTATCGGGGGGTTCTTGAACACTGAAGCTTTCTTT. This sequence encodes CASSIGGFLNTEAFF. The full variable domain, rest sourced from reference TRBV19 and TRBJ1-1, is DGGITQSPKYLFRKEGQNVTLSCEQNLNHDAMYWYRQDPGQGLRLIYYSQIVNDFQKGDIAEGYSVSREKKESFPLTVTSAQKNPTAFYLCASSIGGFLNTEAFFGQGTRLTVV.

J is TRBJ1-4 and V is TRBV5-1; D call uncertain. The germline V gene encodes CDR1 SGHRS and CDR2 YFSETQ. The CDR3 has 16 amino acids. Trimming removed 4 bases from V and 4 bases from J, with 17 bases in between. The CDR3: CASSPTTGNGNEKLFF. The DNA of the CDR3 is TGCGCCAGCAGCCCGACCACGGGTAACGGTAATGAAAAACTGTTTTTT.

The chain uses TRBV7-9 and TRBJ2-1; no definite D call. CDR1 is SEHNR, CDR2 FQNEAQ, per germline (reference sequence). The V end lost 1 base, the J end lost 4 bases, and 2 bases lay between the germline ends. The CDR3 length is 12 residues. CDR3: CASSLDYNEQFF. Here the CDR3 DNA reads TGTGCCAGCAGCTTAGATTACAATGAGCAGTTCTTC.

V and J are TRBV6-5 and TRBJ1-1; no definite D call. This CDR3 is built from 14 residues. Germline V gene sequence: CDR1 MNHEY, CDR2 SVGAGI. Trimming removed 2 bases from V and 0 bases from J, with 7 bases in between. The DNA of the CDR3 is TGTGCCAGCAGTTACGGCGGAGTGAACACTGAAGCTTTCTTT. Protein: CASSYGGVNTEAFF.

This clone has only a few counts. The chain carries TRBV28 and TRBJ1-6; the D gene is possibly TRBD1 (6 bases). The CDR3 extends over 14 amino acids. From germline, CDR1 is MDHEN and CDR2 SYDVKM. The V gene lost 2 bases and the J gene lost 9 bases, with 11 bases spanning the gap. DNA of the CDR3: TGTGCCAGCAGTTTACAACAGGGCGGTTCACCCCTCCACTTT. This sequence encodes CASSLQQGGSPLHF.